The clone carrying this T cell receptor beta chain was seen a single time. The antigen remains undetermined. Given a much more abundant clone one base away, this may be a read error. These data come from a study of T cells in Graves' hyperthyroidism and ophthalmopathy. Uncontrolled infections, other autoimmune diseases, pregnancy or lactation led to exclusion of patients. Diagnostic assessment was based on clinical symptoms, serum thyroxine and TRAb, thyroid ultrasound and orbital computed tomography. Findings and caveats of the study: Blood also held most thyroid clonotypes expanded beyond 0.001. From stable hyperthyroidism, ophthalmopathy was set apart by a 13 V-J model.

Germline assignment: CDR1 DFQATT and CDR2 SNEGSKA (reference sequence). The CDR3 is made up of 16 amino acids. Regions amplified from RNA transcripts were the TCR beta CDR3 regions. With the HTBI primer set, the TCR CDR3 went through a first round of RT-PCR. MiXCR was run by TCRdb on the multiplex PCR reads, yielding one entry per CDR3 protein. The table includes a few hundred thousand distinct CDR3 sequences, more than 45% detected once. The gene calls are TRBV20-1 and TRBJ2-7; 7 bases are shared with TRBD2. Input material: peripheral blood or thyroid tissue (not recorded which). The sequence came from a young woman with Graves' hyperthyroidism. For the CDR3, the DNA is TGCAGTGCTAGGGGGGGGGACTTAGCGGAGTTTTACGAGCGGTACTTC. Translated: CSARGGDLAEFYERYF.